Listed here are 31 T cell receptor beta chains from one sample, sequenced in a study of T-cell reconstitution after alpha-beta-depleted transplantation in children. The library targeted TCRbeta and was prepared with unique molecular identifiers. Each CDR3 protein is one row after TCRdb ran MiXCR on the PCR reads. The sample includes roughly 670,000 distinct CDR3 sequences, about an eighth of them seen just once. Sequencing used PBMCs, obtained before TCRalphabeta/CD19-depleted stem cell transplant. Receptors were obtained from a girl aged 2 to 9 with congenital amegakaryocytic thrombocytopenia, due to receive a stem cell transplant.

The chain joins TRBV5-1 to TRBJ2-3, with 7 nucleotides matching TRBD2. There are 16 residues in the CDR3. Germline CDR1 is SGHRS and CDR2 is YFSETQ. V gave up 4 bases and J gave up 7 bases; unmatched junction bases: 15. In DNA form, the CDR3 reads TGCGCCAGCAGCGAGGACGGACGGGGACTACCTTATACGCAGTATTTT. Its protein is CASSEDGRGLPYTQYF.

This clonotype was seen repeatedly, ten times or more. Here the CDR3 DNA reads TGTGCCAGCAGCTACCGGGATGGGGGGGATTTGCCCCAGCATTTT. Translated, it gives CASSYRDGGDLPQHF. This chain joins TRBV12-3 or TRBV12-4 and TRBJ1-5, with a possible D match to TRBD1 (5 bases). V was trimmed by 6 bases and J by 9 bases, leaving 21 bases between them. The CDR3 consists of 15 residues.

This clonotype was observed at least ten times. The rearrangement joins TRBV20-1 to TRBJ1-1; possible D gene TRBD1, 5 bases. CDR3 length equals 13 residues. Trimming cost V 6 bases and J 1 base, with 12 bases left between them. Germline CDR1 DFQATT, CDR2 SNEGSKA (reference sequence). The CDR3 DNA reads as TGCAGTGCCTATGAGGACACGAACACTGAAGCTTTCTTT. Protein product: CSAYEDTNTEAFF.

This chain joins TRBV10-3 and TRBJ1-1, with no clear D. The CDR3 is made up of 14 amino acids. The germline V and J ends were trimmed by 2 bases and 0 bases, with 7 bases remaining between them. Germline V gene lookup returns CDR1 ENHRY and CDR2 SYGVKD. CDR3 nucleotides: TGTGCCATCAGTGAGATCCAGGTGAACACTGAAGCTTTCTTT. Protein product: CAISEIQVNTEAFF.

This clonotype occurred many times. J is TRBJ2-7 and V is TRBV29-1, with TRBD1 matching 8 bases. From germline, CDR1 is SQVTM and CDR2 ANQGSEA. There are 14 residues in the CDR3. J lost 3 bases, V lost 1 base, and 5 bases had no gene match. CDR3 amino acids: CSVEGQGNIYEQYF. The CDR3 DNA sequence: TGCAGCGTTGAAGGACAGGGGAACATCTACGAGCAGTACTTC.

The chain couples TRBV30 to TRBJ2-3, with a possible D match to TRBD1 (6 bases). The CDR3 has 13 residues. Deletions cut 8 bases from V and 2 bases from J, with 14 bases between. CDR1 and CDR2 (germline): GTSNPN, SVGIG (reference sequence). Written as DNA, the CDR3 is TGTGCCGGGGACACCTTGGTCACAGATACGCAGTATTTT. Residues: CAGDTLVTDTQYF. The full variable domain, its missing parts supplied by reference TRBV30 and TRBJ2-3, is SQTIHQWPATLVQPVGSPLSLECTVEGTSNPNLYWYRQAAGRGLQLLFYSVGIGQISSEVPQNLSASRPQDRQFILSSKKLLLSDSGFYLCAGDTLVTDTQYFGPGTRLTVL.

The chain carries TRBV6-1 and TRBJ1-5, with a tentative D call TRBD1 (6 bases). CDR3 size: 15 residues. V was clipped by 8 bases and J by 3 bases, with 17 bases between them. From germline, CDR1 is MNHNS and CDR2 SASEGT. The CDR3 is CASLAARGANQPQHF. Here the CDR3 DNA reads TGTGCCAGCCTGGCGGCCCGGGGGGCCAATCAGCCCCAGCATTTT.

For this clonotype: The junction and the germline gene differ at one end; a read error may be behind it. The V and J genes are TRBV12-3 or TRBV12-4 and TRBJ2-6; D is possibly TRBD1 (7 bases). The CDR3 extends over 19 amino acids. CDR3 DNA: TGTACCAGCAGTTTCCCGACAGGGAGGCCCCTCTCTGGGGCCAACGTCCTGACTTTC. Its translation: CTSSFPTGRPLSGANVLTF.

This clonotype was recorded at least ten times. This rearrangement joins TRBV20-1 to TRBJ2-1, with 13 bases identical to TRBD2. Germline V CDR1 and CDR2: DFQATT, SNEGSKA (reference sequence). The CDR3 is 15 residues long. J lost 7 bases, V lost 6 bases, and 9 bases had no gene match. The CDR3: CSAVAGTSGKNEQFF. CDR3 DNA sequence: TGCAGTGCCGTCGCCGGGACTAGCGGGAAGAATGAGCAGTTCTTC.

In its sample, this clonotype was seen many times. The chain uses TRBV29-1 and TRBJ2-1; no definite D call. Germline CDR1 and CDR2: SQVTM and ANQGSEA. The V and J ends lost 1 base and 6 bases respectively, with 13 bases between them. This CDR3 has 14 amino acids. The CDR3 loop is CSVEVPPEGNEQFF. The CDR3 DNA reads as TGCAGCGTTGAAGTCCCGCCAGAAGGCAATGAGCAGTTCTTC.

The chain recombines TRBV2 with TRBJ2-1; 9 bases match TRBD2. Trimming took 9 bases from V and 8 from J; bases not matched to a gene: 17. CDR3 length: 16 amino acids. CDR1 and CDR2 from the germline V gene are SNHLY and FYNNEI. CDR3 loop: CASLRFAGGPDDEQFF. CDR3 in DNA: TGTGCCAGTCTTCGATTTGCGGGAGGGCCGGACGATGAGCAGTTCTTC. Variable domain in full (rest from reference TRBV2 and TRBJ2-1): EPEVTQTPSHQVTQMGQEVILRCVPISNHLYFYWYRQILGQKVEFLVSFYNNEISEKSEIFDDQFSVERPDGSNFTLKIRSTKLEDSAMYFCASLRFAGGPDDEQFFGPGTRLTVL.

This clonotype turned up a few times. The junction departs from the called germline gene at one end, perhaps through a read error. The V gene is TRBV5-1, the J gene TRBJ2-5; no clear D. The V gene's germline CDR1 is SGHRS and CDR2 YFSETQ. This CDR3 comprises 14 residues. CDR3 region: CASSLVWEEENQYF. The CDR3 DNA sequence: TGCGCCAGCAGCTTGGTTTGGGAAGAAGAGAACCAGTACTTC.

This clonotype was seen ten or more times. The CDR3 reads CASSLGSGDAYEQYF. CDR3 DNA sequence: TGCGCCAGCAGCTTGGGGTCGGGAGATGCCTACGAGCAGTACTTC. The J gene is TRBJ2-7, the V gene TRBV5-1; possibly TRBD2 for D (6 bases). The V gene lost 0 bases and the J gene lost 2 bases, with 12 bases spanning the gap. Per the germline V gene, CDR1 is SGHRS and CDR2 is YFSETQ. The length of the CDR3 is 15 residues.

CDR3 sequence: CATSEGTGETGELFF. The CDR3 bases are TGTGCCACCAGCGAGGGAACGGGGGAAACCGGGGAGCTGTTTTTT. J is TRBJ2-2 and V is TRBV15; perhaps TRBD2 as D (6 bases). Germline-derived CDR1 and CDR2 are LNHNV and YYDKDF (reference sequence). The CDR3 extends over 15 amino acids. Trimming removed 5 bases at V and 5 bases at J, with 15 bases between. The full variable domain, completed using reference TRBV15 and TRBJ2-2, is DAMVIQNPRYQVTQFGKPVTLSCSQTLNHNVMYWYQQKSSQAPKLLFHYYDKDFNNEADTPDNFQSRRPNTSFCFLDIRSPGLGDTAMYLCATSEGTGETGELFFGEGSRLTVL.

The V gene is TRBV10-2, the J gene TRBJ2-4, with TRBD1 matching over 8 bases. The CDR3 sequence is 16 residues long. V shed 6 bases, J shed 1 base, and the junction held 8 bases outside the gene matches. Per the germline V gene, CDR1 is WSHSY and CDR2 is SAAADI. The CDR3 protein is CASSDGTGAAKNIQYF. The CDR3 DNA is TGCGCCAGCAGCGACGGGACAGGCGCCGCCAAAAACATTCAGTACTTC.

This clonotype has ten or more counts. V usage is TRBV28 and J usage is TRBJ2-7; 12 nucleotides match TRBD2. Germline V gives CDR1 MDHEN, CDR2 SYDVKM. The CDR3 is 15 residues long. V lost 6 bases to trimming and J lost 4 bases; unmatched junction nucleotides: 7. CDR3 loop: CASSRLAGDRYEQYF. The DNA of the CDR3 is TGTGCCAGCAGCCGACTAGCGGGAGATAGGTACGAGCAGTACTTC. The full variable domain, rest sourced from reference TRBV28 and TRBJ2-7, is DVKVTQSSRYLVKRTGEKVFLECVQDMDHENMFWYRQDPGLGLRLIYFSYDVKMKEKGDIPEGYSVSREKKERFSLILESASTNQTSMYLCASSRLAGDRYEQYFGPGTRLTVT.

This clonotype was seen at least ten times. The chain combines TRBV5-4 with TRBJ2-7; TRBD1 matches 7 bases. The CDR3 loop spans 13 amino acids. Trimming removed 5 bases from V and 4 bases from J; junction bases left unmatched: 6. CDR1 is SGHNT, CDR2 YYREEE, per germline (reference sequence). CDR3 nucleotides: TGTGCCAGCAGTTTTGGCAGGGGGTACGAGCAGTACTTC. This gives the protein CASSFGRGYEQYF.

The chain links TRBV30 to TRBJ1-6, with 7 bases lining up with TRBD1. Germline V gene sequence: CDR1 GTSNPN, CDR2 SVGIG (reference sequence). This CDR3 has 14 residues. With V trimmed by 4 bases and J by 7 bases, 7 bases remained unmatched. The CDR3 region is CAWTPGQTNSPLHF. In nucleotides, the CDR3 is TGTGCCTGGACTCCGGGACAGACAAATTCACCCCTCCACTTT.

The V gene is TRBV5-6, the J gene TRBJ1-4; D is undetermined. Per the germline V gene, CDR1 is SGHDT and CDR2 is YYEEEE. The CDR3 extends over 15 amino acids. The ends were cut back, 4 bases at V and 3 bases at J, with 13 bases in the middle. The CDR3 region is CASSPMEGPNEKLFF. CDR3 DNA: TGTGCCAGCAGCCCGATGGAGGGTCCTAATGAAAAACTGTTTTTT. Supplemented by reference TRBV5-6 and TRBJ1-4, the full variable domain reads DAGVTQSPTHLIKTRGQQVTLRCSPKSGHDTVSWYQQALGQGPQFIFQYYEEEERQRGNFPDRFSGHQFPNYSSELNVNALLLGDSALYLCASSPMEGPNEKLFFGSGTQLSVL.

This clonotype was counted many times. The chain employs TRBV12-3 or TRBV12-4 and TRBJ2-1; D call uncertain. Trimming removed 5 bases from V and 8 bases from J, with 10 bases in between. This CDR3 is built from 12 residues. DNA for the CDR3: TGTGCCAGCAGTCGCACCCGCTATGAGCAGTTCTTC. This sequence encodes CASSRTRYEQFF.

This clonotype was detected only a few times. This CDR3 reads CASSRRASGAGGELFF. The CDR3 nucleotides read TGTGCCAGCAGCCGACGGGCTAGCGGAGCTGGCGGGGAGCTGTTTTTT. The rearrangement joins TRBV12-3 or TRBV12-4 to TRBJ2-2, with 7 bases identical to TRBD2. The CDR3 sequence is 16 residues long. The J segment lost 7 bases and the V segment lost 6 bases, leaving 14 bases of the junction unmatched.

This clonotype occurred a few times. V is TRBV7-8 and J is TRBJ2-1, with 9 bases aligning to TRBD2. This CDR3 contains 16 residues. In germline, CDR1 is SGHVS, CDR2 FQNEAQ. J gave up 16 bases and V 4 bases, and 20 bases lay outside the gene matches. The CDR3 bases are TGTGCCAGCAGCTCCAGGACGGCCGGGACTAGCAAGATGGGTTTCTTC. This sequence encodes CASSSRTAGTSKMGFF.

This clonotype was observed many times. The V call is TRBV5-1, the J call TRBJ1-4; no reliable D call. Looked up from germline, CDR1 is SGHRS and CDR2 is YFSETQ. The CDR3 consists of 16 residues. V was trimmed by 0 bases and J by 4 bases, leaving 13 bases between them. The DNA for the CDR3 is TGCGCCAGCAGCTTGGACGGACCAAGGCTTAATGAAAAACTGTTTTTT. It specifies CASSLDGPRLNEKLFF.

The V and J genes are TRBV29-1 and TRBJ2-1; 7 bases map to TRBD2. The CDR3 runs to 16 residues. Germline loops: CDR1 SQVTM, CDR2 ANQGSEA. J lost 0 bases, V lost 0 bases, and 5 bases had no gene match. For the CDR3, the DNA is TGCAGCGTTGAAGAATGGGACTATTTCTCCTACAATGAGCAGTTCTTC. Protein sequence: CSVEEWDYFSYNEQFF.

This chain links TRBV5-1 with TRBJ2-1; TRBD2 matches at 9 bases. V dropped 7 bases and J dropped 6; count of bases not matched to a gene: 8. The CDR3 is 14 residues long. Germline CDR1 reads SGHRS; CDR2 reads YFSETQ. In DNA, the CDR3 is TGCGCCAGCCACGGACTAGCGCCGATCAATGAGCAGTTCTTC. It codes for CASHGLAPINEQFF.

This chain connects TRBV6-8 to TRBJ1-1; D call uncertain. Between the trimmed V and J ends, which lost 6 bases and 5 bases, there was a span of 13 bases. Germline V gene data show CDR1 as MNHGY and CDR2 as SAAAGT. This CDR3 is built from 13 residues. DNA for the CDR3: TGTGCCAGCAGCCCCCGGTTGAGGACTGAAGCTTTCTTT. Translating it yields CASSPRLRTEAFF.

This CDR3 is CASSGGLQETQYF. The DNA of the CDR3 is TGTGCCAGCAGCGGAGGACTCCAAGAGACCCAGTACTTC. This chain joins TRBV7-6 and TRBJ2-5; TRBD2 might be the D (5 bases). The V end was cut by 5 bases, the J end by 1 base, with 8 bases between. The germline V gene has CDR1 SGHVS and CDR2 FNYEAQ. There are 13 residues in the CDR3. Variable domain in full (rest from reference TRBV7-6 and TRBJ2-5): GAGVSQSPRYKVTKRGQDVALRCDPISGHVSLYWYRQALGQGPEFLTYFNYEAQQDKSGLPNDRFSAERPEGSISTLTIQRTEQRDSAMYRCASSGGLQETQYFGPGTRLLVL.

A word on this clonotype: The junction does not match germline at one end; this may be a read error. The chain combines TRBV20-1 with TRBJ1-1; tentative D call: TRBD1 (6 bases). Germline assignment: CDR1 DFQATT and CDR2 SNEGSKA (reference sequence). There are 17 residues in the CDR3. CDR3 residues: CCARDSGAAFVGTEAFF. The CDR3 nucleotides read TGCTGTGCTAGAGATTCAGGGGCAGCGTTCGTGGGCACTGAAGCTTTCTTT.

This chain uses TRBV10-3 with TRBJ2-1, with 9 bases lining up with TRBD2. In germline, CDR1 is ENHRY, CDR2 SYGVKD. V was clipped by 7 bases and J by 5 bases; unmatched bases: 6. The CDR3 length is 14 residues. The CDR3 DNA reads TGTGCCATCAAGCGACTAGCGGTGGACAATGAGCAGTTCTTC. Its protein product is CAIKRLAVDNEQFF.

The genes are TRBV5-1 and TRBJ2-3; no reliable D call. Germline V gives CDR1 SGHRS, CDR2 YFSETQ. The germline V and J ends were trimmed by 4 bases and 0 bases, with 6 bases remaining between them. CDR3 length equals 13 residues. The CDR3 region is CASSQPSTDTQYF. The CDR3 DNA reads TGCGCCAGCAGCCAGCCTAGCACAGATACGCAGTATTTT.

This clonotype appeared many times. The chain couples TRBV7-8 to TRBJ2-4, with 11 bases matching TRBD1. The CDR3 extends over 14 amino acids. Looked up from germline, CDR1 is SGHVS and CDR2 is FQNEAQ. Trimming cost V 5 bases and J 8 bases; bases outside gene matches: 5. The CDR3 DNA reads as TGTGCCAGCAGCCCAGGGACAGGGGGATACATTCAGTACTTC. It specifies CASSPGTGGYIQYF.